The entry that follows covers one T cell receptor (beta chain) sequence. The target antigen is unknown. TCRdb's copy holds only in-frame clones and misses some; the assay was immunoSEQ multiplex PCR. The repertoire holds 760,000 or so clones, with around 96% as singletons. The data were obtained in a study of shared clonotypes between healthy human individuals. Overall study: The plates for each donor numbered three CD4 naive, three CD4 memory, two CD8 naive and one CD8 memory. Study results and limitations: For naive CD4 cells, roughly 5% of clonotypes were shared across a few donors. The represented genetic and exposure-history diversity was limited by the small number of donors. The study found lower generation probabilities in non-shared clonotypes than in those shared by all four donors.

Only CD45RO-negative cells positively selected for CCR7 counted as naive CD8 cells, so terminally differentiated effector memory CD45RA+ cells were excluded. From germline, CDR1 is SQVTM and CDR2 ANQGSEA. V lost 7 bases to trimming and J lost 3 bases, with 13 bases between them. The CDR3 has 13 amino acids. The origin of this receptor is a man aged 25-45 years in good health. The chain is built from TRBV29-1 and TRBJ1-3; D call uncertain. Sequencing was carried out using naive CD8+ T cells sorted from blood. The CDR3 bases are TGCAGCGCCAAGGTCGGTGATGGAAACACCATATATTTT. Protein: CSAKVGDGNTIYF.